These 8 T cell receptor beta chains were all obtained from the same sample, sequenced in a study of blood T cell repertoires in COVID-19. Assay used: immunoSEQ multiplex PCR; TCRdb lists only in-frame clones, some missing. Counted here are 130,000 to 150,000 clones, 80% occurring once; the ten biggest clones make up about 4%. The sequencing input was peripheral blood. These receptor sequences come from a man between 70 and 80 years old who had recovered from COVID-19.

The J gene is TRBJ2-7, the V gene TRBV10-1, with TRBD2 identical over 11 bases. V dropped 3 bases and J dropped 2; count of bases not matched to a gene: 3. The CDR3 has 15 amino acids. CDR1 is WNHNN, CDR2 SYGVQD, per germline (reference sequence). CDR3 nucleotides: TGCGCCAGCAGTGATCCGGGACTAGCGGCCTACGAGCAGTACTTC. Protein sequence: CASSDPGLAAYEQYF.

The V call is TRBV7-2, the J call TRBJ2-7, with TRBD2 identical over 8 bases. V was clipped by 4 bases and J by 2 bases; unmatched bases: 19. CDR3 length: 19 amino acids. Germline CDR1 is SGHTA and CDR2 is FQGNSA. In nucleotides, the CDR3 is TGTGCCAGCAGCTCCCTCGATTGGCTAGCGGGCTCTCAGACCTACGAGCAGTACTTC. It yields the protein CASSSLDWLAGSQTYEQYF.

This clone was observed a single time. The chain combines TRBV29-1 with TRBJ1-5; tentatively, D is TRBD1 (5 bases). Trimming shortened V by 7 bases and J by 3 bases, and 16 bases separated the two germline ends. The CDR3 consists of 14 residues. Germline CDR1 is SQVTM and CDR2 is ANQGSEA. For the CDR3, the DNA is TGCAGCGGGGGACCCTGGGCACACAATCAGCCCCAGCATTTT. It encodes CSGGPWAHNQPQHF.

This rearrangement joins TRBV5-1 to TRBJ2-1; tentative D call: TRBD2 (6 bases). Between the trimmed V and J ends, which lost 4 bases and 4 bases, there was a span of 12 bases. CDR3 size: 14 residues. Per the germline V gene, CDR1 is SGHRS and CDR2 is YFSETQ. Here the CDR3 DNA reads TGCGCCAGCAGCAGGGGAGGCAATTACAATGAGCAGTTCTTC. It specifies CASSRGGNYNEQFF.

The chain carries TRBV5-6 and TRBJ2-7, with 7 positions matching TRBD2. CDR1 is SGHDT and CDR2 is YYEEEE in the germline V gene. CDR3 length: 16 residues. V trimming: 0 bases; J trimming: 0 bases; junction bases outside the gene matches: 6. CDR3 sequence reads: CASSLGGAGFSYEQYF. CDR3 DNA sequence: TGTGCCAGCAGCTTGGGGGGAGCGGGGTTCTCCTACGAGCAGTACTTC.

The chain joins TRBV18 to TRBJ2-1; 7 positions agree with TRBD2. Germline CDR1 and CDR2: KGHSH and LQKENI. J was trimmed by 2 bases and V by 0 bases; bases with no gene match: 4. CDR3 size: 16 residues. The CDR3 DNA reads TGTGCCAGCTCACCACCGAGCAGCGGGGCCTACAATGAGCAGTTCTTC. It specifies CASSPPSSGAYNEQFF.

The V gene is TRBV5-1, the J gene TRBJ2-7; tentatively, D is TRBD2 (6 bases). The CDR3 is 14 residues long. CDR1 SGHRS and CDR2 YFSETQ come from the germline V gene. Trimming cost V 2 bases and J 3 bases, with 12 bases left between them. The CDR3 nucleotides are TGCGCCAGCAGCTTCGGCGGGGCCCTCTACGAGCAGTACTTC. Amino acids: CASSFGGALYEQYF.

This chain connects TRBV7-9 to TRBJ2-7; 11 bases are shared with TRBD2. CDR1 SEHNR and CDR2 FQNEAQ come from the germline V gene (reference sequence). Trimming cost V 2 bases and J 4 bases; bases outside gene matches: 7. The CDR3 has 16 amino acids. The CDR3 here is CASSLYTSGRSYEQYF. CDR3 bases: TGTGCCAGCAGCTTATATACTAGCGGGAGAAGTTACGAGCAGTACTTC.